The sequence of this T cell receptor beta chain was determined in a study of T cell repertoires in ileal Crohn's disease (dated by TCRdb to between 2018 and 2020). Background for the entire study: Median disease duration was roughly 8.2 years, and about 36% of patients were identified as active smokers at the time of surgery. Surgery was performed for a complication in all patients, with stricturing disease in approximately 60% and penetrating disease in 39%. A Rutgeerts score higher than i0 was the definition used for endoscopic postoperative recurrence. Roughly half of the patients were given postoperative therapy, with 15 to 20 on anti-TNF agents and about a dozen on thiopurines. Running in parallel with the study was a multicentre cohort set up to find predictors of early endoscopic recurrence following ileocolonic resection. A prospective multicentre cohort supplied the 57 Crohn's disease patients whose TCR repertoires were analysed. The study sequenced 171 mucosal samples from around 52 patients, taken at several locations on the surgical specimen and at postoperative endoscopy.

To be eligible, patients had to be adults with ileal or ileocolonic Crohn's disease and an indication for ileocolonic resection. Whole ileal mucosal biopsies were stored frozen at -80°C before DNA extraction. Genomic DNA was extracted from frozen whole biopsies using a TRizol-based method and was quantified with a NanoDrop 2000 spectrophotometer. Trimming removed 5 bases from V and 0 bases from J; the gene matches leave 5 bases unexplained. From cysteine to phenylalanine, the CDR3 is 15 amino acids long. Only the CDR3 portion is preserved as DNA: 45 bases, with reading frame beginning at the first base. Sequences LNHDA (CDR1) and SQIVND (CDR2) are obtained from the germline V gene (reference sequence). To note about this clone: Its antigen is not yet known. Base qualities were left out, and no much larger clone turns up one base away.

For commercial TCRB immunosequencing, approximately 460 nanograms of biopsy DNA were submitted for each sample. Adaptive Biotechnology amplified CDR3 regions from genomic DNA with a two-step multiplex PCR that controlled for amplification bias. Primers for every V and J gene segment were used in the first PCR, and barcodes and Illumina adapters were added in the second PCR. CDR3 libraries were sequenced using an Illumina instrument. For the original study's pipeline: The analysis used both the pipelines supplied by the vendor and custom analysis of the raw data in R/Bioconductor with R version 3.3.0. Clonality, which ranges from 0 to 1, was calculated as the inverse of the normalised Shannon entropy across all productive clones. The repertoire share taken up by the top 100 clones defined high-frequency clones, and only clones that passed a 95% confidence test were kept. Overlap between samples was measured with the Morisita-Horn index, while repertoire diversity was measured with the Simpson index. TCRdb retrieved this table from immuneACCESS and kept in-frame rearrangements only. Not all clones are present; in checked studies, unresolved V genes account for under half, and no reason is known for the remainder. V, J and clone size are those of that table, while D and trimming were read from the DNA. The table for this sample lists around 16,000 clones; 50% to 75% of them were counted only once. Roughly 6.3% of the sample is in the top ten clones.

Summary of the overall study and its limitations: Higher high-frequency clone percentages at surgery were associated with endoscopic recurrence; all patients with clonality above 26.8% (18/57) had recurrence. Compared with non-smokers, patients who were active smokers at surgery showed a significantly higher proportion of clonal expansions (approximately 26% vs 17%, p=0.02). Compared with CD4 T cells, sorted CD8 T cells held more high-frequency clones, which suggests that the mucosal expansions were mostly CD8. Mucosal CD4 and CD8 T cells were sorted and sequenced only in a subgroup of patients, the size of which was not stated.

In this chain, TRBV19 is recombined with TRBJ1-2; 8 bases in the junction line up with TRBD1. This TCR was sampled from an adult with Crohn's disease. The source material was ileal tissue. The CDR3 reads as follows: CASSLPGQANYGYTF. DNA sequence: TGTGCCAGTAGTCTACCGGGACAGGCTAACTATGGCTACACCTTC.